Shown below are 15 T cell receptor beta chains from a single sample sequenced in a study of blood T cells in healthy people across ages (dated by TCRdb to the mid-2010s). Library generation was performed with 5' RACE. TCRdb records Illumina HiSeq 2500 as the sequencer. A second PCR of about 6 to 12 cycles was run with a J-beta primer mix and a sample-barcoded 5' primer. TCRdb reworked the public reads: Q25 trimming with fastp, MiXCR clone assembly, productive beta chains retained. Each entry merges the rows of one CDR3 protein and shows their most common DNA and genes. A total of hundreds of thousands of distinct CDR3 sequences appear in this sample, around 43% of them only once. Under 20% of the sample rests with the top ten. Material: blood. All receptors come from a man in his fifties or sixties in good health.

This chain connects TRBV27 to TRBJ2-1; a possible D gene is TRBD2 (6 bases). V dropped 6 bases and J dropped 5 bases, with 11 bases sitting between them. Germline values: CDR1 MNHEY, CDR2 SMNVEV (reference sequence). The CDR3 has 13 residues. The CDR3 region is CASSTDYDNEQFF. Here the CDR3 DNA reads TGTGCCAGCAGCACGGACTACGACAATGAGCAGTTCTTC.

This clonotype was counted only a few times. The genes are TRBV11-1 and TRBJ2-5; the D is unclear. Germline values: CDR1 SGHAT, CDR2 FQDESV (reference sequence). V was clipped by 6 bases and J by 1 base, with 15 bases between them. The CDR3 is 15 amino acids. Here the CDR3 reads CASSFSDGGQETQYF. In DNA form, the CDR3 reads TGTGCCAGCAGTTTCTCCGACGGTGGCCAAGAGACCCAGTACTTC.

This clonotype occurred a few times. The V and J genes are TRBV12-3 or TRBV12-4 and TRBJ2-3; D may be TRBD1 (6 bases). The CDR3 runs to 13 residues. With 6 bases removed from V and 10 bases from J, the gap between germline ends came to 17 bases. CDR3 bases: TGTGCCAGCAGGGAACAGGGTAACGGTCCGCAGTATTTT. This encodes CASREQGNGPQYF.

V usage is TRBV20-1 and J usage is TRBJ1-6; D uncertain. This CDR3 region has 14 residues. V was pared by 0 bases and J by 7 bases, with 10 bases between. Germline V lookup: CDR1 DFQATT, CDR2 SNEGSKA (reference sequence). CDR3 nucleotides: TGCAGTGCTAGAGATCCGCGCCAAAATTCACCCCTCCACTTT. Translated: CSARDPRQNSPLHF.

The rearrangement joins TRBV27 to TRBJ1-4; 8 bases are shared with TRBD1. This CDR3 contains 16 residues. Germline values: CDR1 MNHEY, CDR2 SMNVEV (reference sequence). V lost 5 bases to trimming and J lost 6 bases; unmatched junction nucleotides: 11. This CDR3 is CASSPYRGGVDEKLFF. The CDR3 bases are TGTGCCAGCAGTCCTTACAGGGGGGGGGTGGATGAAAAACTGTTTTTT. Variable domain in full (rest from reference TRBV27 and TRBJ1-4): EAQVTQNPRYLITVTGKKLTVTCSQNMNHEYMSWYRQDPGLGLRQIYYSMNVEVTDKGDVPEGYKVSRKEKRNFPLILESPSPNQTSLYFCASSPYRGGVDEKLFFGSGTQLSVL.

This clonotype occurred a few times. The V gene is TRBV10-3, the J gene TRBJ2-7; 9 nucleotides align to TRBD1. The junction had 3 bases not matched to a gene; V was cut back by 2 bases and J by 4 bases. The CDR3 extends over 14 amino acids. Looked up from germline, CDR1 is ENHRY and CDR2 is SYGVKD. Written as DNA, the CDR3 is TGTGCCATCAGTGAGGGACAGGGGCCTTACGAGCAGTACTTC. It specifies CAISEGQGPYEQYF.

This chain connects TRBV7-9 to TRBJ2-6, with D possibly matching TRBD2 (6 bases). V was clipped by 1 base and J by 3 bases, with 10 bases between them. This CDR3 contains 16 residues. Germline CDR1 is SEHNR and CDR2 is FQNEAQ (reference sequence). The CDR3 protein is CASSLVGGYGANVLTF. CDR3 coding DNA: TGTGCCAGCAGCTTAGTCGGAGGGTATGGGGCCAACGTCCTGACTTTC. Complete variable domain (other parts from reference TRBV7-9 and TRBJ2-6): DTGVSQNPRHKITKRGQNVTFRCDPISEHNRLYWYRQTLGQGPEFLTYFQNEAQLEKSRLLSDRFSAERPKGSFSTLEIQRTEQGDSAMYLCASSLVGGYGANVLTFGAGSRLTVL.

This clonotype showed up just a few times. This chain links TRBV5-1 with TRBJ2-7, with TRBD1 matching 11 bases. The CDR3 loop spans 16 amino acids. From germline, CDR1 is SGHRS and CDR2 YFSETQ. J lost 0 bases, V lost 3 bases, and 5 bases had no gene match. The chain's CDR3 is CASSSSDRGLSYEQYF. The CDR3 DNA sequence: TGCGCCAGCAGCTCATCGGACAGGGGGCTCTCCTACGAGCAGTACTTC.

The chain is built from TRBV15 and TRBJ1-4, with D tentatively TRBD1 (6 bases). This CDR3 has 15 amino acids. Trimming shortened V by 0 bases and J by 5 bases, and 10 bases separated the two germline ends. Germline values: CDR1 LNHNV, CDR2 YYDKDF (reference sequence). The CDR3 is CATSRERGRNEKLFF. CDR3 DNA sequence: TGTGCCACCAGCAGAGAGAGGGGGAGAAATGAAAAACTGTTTTTT.

The gene calls are TRBV18 and TRBJ2-3; no definite D call. The germline V gene encodes CDR1 KGHSH and CDR2 LQKENI. The CDR3 contains 13 residues. V lost 1 base to trimming and J lost 10 bases, with 12 bases between them. The CDR3 region has the DNA TGTGCCAGCTCACCACAAGCCTATGAGGCGCAGTATTTT. Protein product: CASSPQAYEAQYF.

This clonotype was found many times. The rearrangement joins TRBV29-1 to TRBJ2-7; 8 nucleotides align to TRBD2. Germline V gene data show CDR1 as SQVTM and CDR2 as ANQGSEA. J lost 6 bases, V lost 5 bases, and 6 bases had no gene match. The CDR3 contains 12 residues. CDR3 nucleotides: TGCAGCGTTCAAGGACTAGCCGCCGAGCAGTACTTC. This gives the protein CSVQGLAAEQYF.

This clonotype was detected a few times. V and J are TRBV6-2 or TRBV6-3 and TRBJ2-7; D uncertain. V was clipped by 5 bases and J by 5 bases, with 10 bases between them. This CDR3 spans 12 amino acids. The V gene's germline CDR1 is MNHEY and CDR2 SVGEGT. This chain's CDR3 is CASSKLVHEQYF. DNA of the CDR3: TGTGCCAGCAGTAAACTTGTCCACGAGCAGTACTTC.

This clonotype was picked up a small number of times. The chain has TRBV9 and TRBJ2-6, with D possibly called TRBD1 or TRBD2 (6 bases each). Germline-derived CDR1 and CDR2 are SGDLS and YYNGEE. This CDR3 spans 16 amino acids. Trimming stripped 3 bases from V and 0 bases from J, with 10 bases between. The CDR3 loop reads CASSEWGASGANVLTF. For the CDR3, the DNA is TGTGCCAGCAGCGAGTGGGGGGCCTCTGGGGCCAACGTCCTGACTTTC. Combining the CDR3 with reference TRBV9 and TRBJ2-6 gives the whole variable domain DSGVTQTPKHLITATGQRVTLRCSPRSGDLSVYWYQQSLDQGLQFLIQYYNGEERAKGNILERFSAQQFPDLHSELNLSSLELGDSALYFCASSEWGASGANVLTFGAGSRLTVL.

This clonotype was seen more than once but under ten times. This chain joins TRBV20-1 and TRBJ1-6; possibly TRBD1 for D (6 bases). This CDR3 has 15 residues. CDR1 is DFQATT and CDR2 is SNEGSKA in the germline V gene (reference sequence). V lost 5 bases and J 7 bases, leaving 18 bases between the germline ends. CDR3 nucleotides: TGCAGTGCTGGAATTGAGGGAAGGGGGAATTCACCCCTCCACTTT. It translates to CSAGIEGRGNSPLHF.

The chain couples TRBV4-3 to TRBJ1-2; D gene unclear. V was shortened by 0 bases and J by 5 bases, with 7 bases between the two germline ends. CDR3 size: 13 residues. CDR1 is LGHNA and CDR2 is YSLEER in the germline V gene. This CDR3 reads CASSQEVWYGYTF. As DNA, the CDR3 is TGCGCCAGCAGCCAAGAGGTTTGGTATGGCTACACCTTC.